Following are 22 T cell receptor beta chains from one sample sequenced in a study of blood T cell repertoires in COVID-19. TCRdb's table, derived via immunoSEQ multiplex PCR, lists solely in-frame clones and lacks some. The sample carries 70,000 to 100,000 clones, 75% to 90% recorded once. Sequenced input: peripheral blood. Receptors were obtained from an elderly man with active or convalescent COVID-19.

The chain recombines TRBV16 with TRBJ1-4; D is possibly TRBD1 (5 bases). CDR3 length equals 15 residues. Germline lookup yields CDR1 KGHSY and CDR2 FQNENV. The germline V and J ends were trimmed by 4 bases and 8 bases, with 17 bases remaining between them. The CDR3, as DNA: TGTGCCAGCAGCCCCCTGGTAGGGGCCGGGGAAAAACTGTTTTTT. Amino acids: CASSPLVGAGEKLFF.

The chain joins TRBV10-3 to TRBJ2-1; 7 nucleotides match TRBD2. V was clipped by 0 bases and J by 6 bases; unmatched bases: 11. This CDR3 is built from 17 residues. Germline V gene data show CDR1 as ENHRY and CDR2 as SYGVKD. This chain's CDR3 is CAISESGGGSYLNEQFF. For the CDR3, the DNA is TGTGCCATCAGTGAGTCAGGCGGGGGTTCCTATCTCAATGAGCAGTTCTTC.

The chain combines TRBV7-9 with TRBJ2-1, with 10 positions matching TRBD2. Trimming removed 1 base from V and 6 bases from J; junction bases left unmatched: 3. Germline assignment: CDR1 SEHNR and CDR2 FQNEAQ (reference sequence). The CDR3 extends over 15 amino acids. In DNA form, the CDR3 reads TGTGCCAGCAGCTTAGAAGCGGGAGGGCGCAATGAGCAGTTCTTC. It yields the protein CASSLEAGGRNEQFF.

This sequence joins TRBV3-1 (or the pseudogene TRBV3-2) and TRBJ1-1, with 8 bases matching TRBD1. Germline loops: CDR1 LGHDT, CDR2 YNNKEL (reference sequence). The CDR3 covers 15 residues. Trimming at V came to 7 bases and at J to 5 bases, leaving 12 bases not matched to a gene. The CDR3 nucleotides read TGTGCCAGCAAATCGGCAGGGGGCCTGAGGACTGAAGCTTTCTTT. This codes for CASKSAGGLRTEAFF.

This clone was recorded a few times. In nucleotides, the CDR3 is TGTGCCAGCAGCGTGACAGTAGCAGACACCGGGGAGCTGTTTTTT. It specifies CASSVTVADTGELFF. V is TRBV9 and J is TRBJ2-2, with D tentatively TRBD1 (5 bases). Germline CDR1 is SGDLS and CDR2 is YYNGEE. V lost 2 bases to trimming and J lost 3 bases, with 11 bases between them. This CDR3 is 15 amino acids long.

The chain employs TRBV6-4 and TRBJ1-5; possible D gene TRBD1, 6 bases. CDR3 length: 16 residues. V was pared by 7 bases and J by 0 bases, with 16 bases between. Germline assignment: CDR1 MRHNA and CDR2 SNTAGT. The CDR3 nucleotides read TGTGCCAGCACCAGGGGAGAGACGGATAGCAATCAGCCCCAGCATTTT. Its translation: CASTRGETDSNQPQHF.

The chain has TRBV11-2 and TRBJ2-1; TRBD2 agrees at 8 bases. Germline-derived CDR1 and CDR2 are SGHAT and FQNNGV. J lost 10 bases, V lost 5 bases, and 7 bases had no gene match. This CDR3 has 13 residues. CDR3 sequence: CASSTSTGGEQFF. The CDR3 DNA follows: TGTGCCAGCAGCACATCGACGGGGGGGGAGCAGTTCTTC.

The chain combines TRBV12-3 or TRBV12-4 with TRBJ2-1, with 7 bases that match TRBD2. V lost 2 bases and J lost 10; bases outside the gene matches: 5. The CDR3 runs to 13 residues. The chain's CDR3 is CASSLSGRAEQFF. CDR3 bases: TGTGCCAGCAGTTTAAGTGGGAGGGCCGAGCAGTTCTTC.

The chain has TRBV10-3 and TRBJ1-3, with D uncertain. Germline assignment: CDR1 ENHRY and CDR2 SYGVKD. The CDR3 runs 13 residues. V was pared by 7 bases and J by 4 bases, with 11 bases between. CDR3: CAINSGIGNTIYF. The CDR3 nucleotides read TGTGCCATCAACTCGGGAATCGGAAACACCATATATTTT.

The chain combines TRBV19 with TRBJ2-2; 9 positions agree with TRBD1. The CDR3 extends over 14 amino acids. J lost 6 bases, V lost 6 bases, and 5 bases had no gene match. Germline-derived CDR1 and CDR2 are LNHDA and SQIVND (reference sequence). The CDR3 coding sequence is TGTGCCAGTAGAGGGACAGGGATCGCCGGGGAGCTGTTTTTT. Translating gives CASRGTGIAGELFF.

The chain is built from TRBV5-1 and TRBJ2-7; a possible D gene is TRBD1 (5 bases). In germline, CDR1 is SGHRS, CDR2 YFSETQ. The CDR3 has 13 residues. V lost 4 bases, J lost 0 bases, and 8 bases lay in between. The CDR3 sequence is CASSGAISYEQYF. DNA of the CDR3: TGCGCCAGCAGCGGGGCCATCTCCTACGAGCAGTACTTC.

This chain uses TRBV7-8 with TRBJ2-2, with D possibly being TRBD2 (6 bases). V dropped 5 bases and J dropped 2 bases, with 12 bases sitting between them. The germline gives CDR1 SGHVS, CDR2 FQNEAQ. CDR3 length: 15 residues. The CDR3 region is CASSVGRENTGELFF. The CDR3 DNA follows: TGTGCCAGCAGCGTAGGGCGGGAAAACACCGGGGAGCTGTTTTTT.

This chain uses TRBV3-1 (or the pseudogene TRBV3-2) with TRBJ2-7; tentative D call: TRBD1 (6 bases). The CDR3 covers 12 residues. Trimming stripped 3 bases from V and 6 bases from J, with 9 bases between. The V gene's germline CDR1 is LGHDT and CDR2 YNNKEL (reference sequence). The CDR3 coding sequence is TGTGCCAGCAGCCACACGACAGGCGAGCAGTACTTC. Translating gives CASSHTTGEQYF.

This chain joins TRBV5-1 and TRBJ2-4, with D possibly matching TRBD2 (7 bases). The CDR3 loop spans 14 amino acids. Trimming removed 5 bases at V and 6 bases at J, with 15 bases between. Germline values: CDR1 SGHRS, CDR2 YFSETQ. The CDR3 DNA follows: TGCGCCAGCAGTGAGACAAGGGGGGGAAACATTCAGTACTTC. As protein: CASSETRGGNIQYF.

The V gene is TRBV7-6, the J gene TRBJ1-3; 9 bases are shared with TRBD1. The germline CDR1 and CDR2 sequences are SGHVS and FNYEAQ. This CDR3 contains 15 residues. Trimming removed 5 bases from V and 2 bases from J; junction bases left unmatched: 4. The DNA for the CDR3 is TGTGCCAGCAGCCGCGACAGGGGGGCTGGAAACACCATATATTTT. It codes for CASSRDRGAGNTIYF.

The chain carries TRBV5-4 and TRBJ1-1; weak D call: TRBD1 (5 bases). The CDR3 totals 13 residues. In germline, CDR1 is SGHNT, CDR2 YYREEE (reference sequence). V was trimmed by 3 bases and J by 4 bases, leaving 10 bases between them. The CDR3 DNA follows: TGTGCCAGCAGCTGGGGCCGGGCCACTGAAGCTTTCTTT. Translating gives CASSWGRATEAFF.

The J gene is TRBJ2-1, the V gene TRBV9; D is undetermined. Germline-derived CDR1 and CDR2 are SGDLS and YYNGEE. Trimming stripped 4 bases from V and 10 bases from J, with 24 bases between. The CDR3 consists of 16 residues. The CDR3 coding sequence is TGTGCCAGCAGCAACATCGGGTCTACTTCAGCCCGAGAGCAGTTCTTC. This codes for CASSNIGSTSAREQFF.

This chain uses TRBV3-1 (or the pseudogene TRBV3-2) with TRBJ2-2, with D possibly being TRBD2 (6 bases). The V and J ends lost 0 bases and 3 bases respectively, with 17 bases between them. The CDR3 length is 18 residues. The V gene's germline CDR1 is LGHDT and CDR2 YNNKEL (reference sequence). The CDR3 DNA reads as TGTGCCAGCAGCCAAGAACTCCCGGGCAGGGAGGACACCGGGGAGCTGTTTTTT. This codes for CASSQELPGREDTGELFF.

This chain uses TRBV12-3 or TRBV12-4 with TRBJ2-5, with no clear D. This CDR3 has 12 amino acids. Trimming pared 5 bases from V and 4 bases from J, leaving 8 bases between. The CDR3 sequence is CASSPPRETQYF. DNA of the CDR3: TGTGCCAGCAGTCCCCCCCGAGAGACCCAGTACTTC.

The CDR3 bases are TGTGCCAGCTCACCCCCTCGGGGGAGGGACGCCTACGAGCAGTACTTC. Translation gives CASSPPRGRDAYEQYF. The chain has TRBV18 and TRBJ2-7, with 7 bases aligning to TRBD2. Unmatched junction bases numbered 10, after V lost 3 bases and J lost 2 bases. The V gene's germline CDR1 is KGHSH and CDR2 LQKENI. The CDR3 has 16 residues.

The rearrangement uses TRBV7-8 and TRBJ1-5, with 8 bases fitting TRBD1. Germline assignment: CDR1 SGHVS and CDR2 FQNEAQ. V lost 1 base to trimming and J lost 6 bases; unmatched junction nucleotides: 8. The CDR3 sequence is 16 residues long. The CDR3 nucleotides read TGTGCCAGCAGCTTAGGCGGACAGGGAAGTGCTCAGCCCCAGCATTTT. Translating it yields CASSLGGQGSAQPQHF.

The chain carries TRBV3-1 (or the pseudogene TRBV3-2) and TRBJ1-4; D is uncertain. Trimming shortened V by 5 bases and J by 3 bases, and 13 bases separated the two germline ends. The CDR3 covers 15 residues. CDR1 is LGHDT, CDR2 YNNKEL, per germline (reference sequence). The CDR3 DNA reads TGTGCCAGCAGCAAGGGAGCCCTGGCTAATGAAAAACTGTTTTTT. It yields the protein CASSKGALANEKLFF.